This T cell receptor (beta chain) emerged from a study of cytotoxic CD8 clonotypes in ibrutinib-treated CLL. This clone was detected ten times or more. Libraries were prepared by immunoSEQ multiplex PCR; TCRdb keeps only in-frame clonotypes and omits some of them. The repertoire holds 140,000 to 150,000 clones, with 60% to 85% as singletons. The origin of this receptor is a human donor with chronic lymphocytic leukemia. Sequencing was performed on PBMCs, taken after 24 months of ibrutinib treatment.

The CDR3 is CASSLSLGQPQHF. CDR3 nucleotide sequence: TGCGCCAGCAGCTTGTCTTTGGGTCAGCCCCAGCATTTT. V and J are TRBV5-1 and TRBJ1-5; D not certain. The CDR3 is 13 amino acids. CDR1 SGHRS and CDR2 YFSETQ come from the germline V gene. Trimming stripped 1 base from V and 6 bases from J, with 8 bases between.